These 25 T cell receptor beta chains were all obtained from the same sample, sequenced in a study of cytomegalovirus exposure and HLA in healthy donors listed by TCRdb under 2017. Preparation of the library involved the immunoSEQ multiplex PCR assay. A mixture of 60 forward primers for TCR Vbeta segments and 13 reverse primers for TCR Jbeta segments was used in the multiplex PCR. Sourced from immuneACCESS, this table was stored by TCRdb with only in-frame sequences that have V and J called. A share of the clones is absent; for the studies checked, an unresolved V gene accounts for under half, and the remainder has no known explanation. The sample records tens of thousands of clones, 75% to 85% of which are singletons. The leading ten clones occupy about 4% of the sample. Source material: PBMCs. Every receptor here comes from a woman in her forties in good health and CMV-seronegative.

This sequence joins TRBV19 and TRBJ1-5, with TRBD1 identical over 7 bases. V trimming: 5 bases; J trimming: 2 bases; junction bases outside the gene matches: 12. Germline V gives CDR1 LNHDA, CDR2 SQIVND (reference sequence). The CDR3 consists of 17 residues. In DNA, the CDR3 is TGTGCCAGTAGTTCTTACAGGGGTGGGGGAGGCAATCAGCCCCAGCATTTT. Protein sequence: CASSSYRGGGGNQPQHF.

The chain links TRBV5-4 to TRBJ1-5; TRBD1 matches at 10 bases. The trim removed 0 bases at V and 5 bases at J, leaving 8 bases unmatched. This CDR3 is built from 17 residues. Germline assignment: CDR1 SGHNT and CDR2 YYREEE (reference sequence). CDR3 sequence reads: CASSLVPGQGRDQPQHF. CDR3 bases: TGTGCCAGCAGCTTGGTTCCGGGACAGGGGAGGGATCAGCCCCAGCATTTT.

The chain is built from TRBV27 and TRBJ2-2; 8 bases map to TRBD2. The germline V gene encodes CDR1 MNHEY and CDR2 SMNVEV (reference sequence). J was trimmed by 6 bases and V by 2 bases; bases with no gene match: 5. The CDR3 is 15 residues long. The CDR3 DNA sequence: TGTGCCAGCAGTTTAGGGACTAGTCGGTCCGGGGAGCTGTTTTTT. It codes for CASSLGTSRSGELFF.

In DNA form, the CDR3 reads TGTGCCAGCATCGGGTTGAGGGCTTCCATGAACACTGAAGCTTTCTTT. Its translation is CASIGLRASMNTEAFF. The chain employs TRBV28 and TRBJ1-1; D is ambiguous. V lost 7 bases and J lost 0, with 18 bases in between. The CDR3 runs to 16 residues. Per the germline V gene, CDR1 is MDHEN and CDR2 is SYDVKM.

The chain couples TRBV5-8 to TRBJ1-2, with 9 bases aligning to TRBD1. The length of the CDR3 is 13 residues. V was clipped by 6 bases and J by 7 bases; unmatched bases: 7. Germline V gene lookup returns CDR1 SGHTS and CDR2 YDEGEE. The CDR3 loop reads CASTMGQGFGYTF. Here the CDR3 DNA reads TGTGCCAGCACCATGGGACAGGGATTTGGCTACACCTTC.

The DNA of the CDR3 is TGTGCCAGCAGCGTAGAGGCGGGTCGTTCGGTCCGCGAGCAGTACTTC. This sequence encodes CASSVEAGRSVREQYF. The chain links TRBV9 to TRBJ2-7, with D tentatively TRBD2 (5 bases). The CDR3 has 16 residues. Looked up from germline, CDR1 is SGDLS and CDR2 is YYNGEE. Trimming left V 0 bases short and J 6 bases short, with 19 bases between.

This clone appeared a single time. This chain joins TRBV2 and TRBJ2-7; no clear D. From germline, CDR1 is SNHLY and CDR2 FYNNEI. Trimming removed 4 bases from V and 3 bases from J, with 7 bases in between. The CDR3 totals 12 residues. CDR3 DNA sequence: TGTGCCAGCAGTGTTGCTAGCTACGAGCAGTACTTC. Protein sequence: CASSVASYEQYF.

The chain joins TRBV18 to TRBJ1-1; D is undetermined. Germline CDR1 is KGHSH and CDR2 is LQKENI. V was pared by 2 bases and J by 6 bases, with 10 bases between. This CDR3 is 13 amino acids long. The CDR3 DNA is TGTGCCAGCTCACCATCCGCTATCCCTGAAGCTTTCTTT. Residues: CASSPSAIPEAFF.

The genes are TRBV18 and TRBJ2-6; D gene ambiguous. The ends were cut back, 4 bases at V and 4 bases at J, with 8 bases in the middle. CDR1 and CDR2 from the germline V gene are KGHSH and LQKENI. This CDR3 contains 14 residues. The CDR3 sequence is CASSRVPGANVLTF. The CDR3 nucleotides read TGTGCCAGCTCACGAGTTCCCGGGGCCAACGTCCTGACTTTC. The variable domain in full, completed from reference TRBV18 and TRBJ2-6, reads NAGVMQNPRHLVRRRGQEARLRCSPMKGHSHVYWYRQLPEEGLKFMVYLQKENIIDESGMPKERFSAEFPKEGPSILRIQQVVRGDSAAYFCASSRVPGANVLTFGAGSRLTVL.

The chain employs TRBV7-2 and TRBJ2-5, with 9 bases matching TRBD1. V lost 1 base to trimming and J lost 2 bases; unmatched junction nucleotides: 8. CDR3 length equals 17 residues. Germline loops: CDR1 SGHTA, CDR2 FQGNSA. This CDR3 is CASSLGRAGTGQETQYF. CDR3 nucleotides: TGTGCCAGCAGCTTAGGAAGGGCCGGGACAGGGCAAGAGACCCAGTACTTC.

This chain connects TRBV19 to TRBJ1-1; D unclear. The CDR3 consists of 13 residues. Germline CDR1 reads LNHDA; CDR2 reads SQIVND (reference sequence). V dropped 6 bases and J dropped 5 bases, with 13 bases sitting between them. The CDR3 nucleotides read TGTGCCAGTAGGCCCCCGGGAGGTACTGAAGCTTTCTTT. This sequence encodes CASRPPGGTEAFF.

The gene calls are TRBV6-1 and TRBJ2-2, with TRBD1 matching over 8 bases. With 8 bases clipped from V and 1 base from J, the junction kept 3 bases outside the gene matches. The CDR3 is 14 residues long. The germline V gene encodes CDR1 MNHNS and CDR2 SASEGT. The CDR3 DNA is TGTGCCAGCGGGGGACAGGTGAACACCGGGGAGCTGTTTTTT. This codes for CASGGQVNTGELFF.

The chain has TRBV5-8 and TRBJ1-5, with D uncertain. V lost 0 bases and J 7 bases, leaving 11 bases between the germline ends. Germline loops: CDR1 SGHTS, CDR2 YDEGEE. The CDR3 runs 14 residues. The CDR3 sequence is CASSLGEGSQPQHF. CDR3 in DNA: TGTGCCAGCAGCTTGGGGGAGGGAAGCCAGCCCCAGCATTTT.

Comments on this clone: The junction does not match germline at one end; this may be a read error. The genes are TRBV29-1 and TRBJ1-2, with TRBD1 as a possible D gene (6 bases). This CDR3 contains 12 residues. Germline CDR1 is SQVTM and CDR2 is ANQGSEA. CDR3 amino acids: CSVEGGGRGYPF. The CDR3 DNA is TGCAGCGTTGAGGGGGGGGGCAGAGGCTACCCCTTC.

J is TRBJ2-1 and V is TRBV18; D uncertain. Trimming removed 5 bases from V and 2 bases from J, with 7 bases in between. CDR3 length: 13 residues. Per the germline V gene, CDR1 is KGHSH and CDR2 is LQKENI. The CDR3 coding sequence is TGTGCCAGCTCAACCTCAGCCTACAATGAGCAGTTCTTC. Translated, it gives CASSTSAYNEQFF.

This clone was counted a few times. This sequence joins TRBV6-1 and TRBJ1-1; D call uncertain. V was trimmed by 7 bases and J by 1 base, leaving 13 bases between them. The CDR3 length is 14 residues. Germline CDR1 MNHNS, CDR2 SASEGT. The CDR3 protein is CASTRVFTNTEAFF. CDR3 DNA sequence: TGTGCCAGCACACGAGTCTTTACGAACACTGAAGCTTTCTTT.

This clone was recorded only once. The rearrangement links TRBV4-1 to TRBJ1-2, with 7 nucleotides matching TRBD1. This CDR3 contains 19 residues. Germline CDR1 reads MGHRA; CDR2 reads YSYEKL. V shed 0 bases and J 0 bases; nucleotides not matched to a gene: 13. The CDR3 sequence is CASSQDKPGQQVPNYGYTF. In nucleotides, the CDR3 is TGCGCCAGCAGCCAAGACAAACCGGGACAGCAAGTCCCTAACTATGGCTACACCTTC.

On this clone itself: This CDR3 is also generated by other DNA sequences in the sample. The CDR3 region has the DNA TGTGCCAGCAGTTTATCCGGGGGTTCGACAGATACGCAGTATTTT. Amino acids: CASSLSGGSTDTQYF. This chain uses TRBV27 with TRBJ2-3, with a tentative D call TRBD2 (6 bases). From germline, CDR1 is MNHEY and CDR2 SMNVEV (reference sequence). The CDR3 covers 15 residues. V lost 0 bases to trimming and J lost 3 bases, with 10 bases between them.

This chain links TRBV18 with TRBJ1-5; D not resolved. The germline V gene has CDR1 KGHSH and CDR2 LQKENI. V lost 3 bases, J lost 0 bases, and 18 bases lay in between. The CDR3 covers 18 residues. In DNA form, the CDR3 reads TGTGCCAGCTCACCCGGCGGCGCTGCCTCGAGTAGCAATCAGCCCCAGCATTTT. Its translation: CASSPGGAASSSNQPQHF.

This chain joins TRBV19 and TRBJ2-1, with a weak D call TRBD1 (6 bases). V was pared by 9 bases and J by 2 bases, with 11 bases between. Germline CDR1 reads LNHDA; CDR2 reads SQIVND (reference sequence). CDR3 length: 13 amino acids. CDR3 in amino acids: CASSGQPYNEQFF. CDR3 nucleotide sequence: TGTGCCAGCTCTGGACAGCCCTACAATGAGCAGTTCTTC.

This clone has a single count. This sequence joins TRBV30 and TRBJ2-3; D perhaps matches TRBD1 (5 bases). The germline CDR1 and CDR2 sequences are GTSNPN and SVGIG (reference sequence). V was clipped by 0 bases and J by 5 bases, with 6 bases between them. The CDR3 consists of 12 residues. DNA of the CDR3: TGTGCCTGGAGTGTACAGGAAGATACGCAGTATTTT. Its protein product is CAWSVQEDTQYF.

The CDR3 spells CASGKTGSGTEAFF. For the CDR3, the DNA is TGTGCTAGTGGTAAGACAGGGTCGGGGACTGAAGCTTTCTTT. The chain couples TRBV12-5 to TRBJ1-1; TRBD1 aligns across 7 bases. The length of the CDR3 is 14 residues. Looked up from germline, CDR1 is LGHNT and CDR2 is FRNRAP. V dropped 5 bases and J dropped 5; count of bases not matched to a gene: 8.

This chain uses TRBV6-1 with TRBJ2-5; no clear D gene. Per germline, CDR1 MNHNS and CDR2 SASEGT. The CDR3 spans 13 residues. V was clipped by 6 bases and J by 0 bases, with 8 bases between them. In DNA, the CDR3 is TGTGCCAGCAGCCGCGCGGACCAAGAGACCCAGTACTTC. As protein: CASSRADQETQYF.

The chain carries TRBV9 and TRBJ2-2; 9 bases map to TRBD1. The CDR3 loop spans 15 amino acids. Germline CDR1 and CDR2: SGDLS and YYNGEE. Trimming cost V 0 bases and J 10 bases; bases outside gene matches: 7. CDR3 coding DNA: TGTGCCAGCAGCGTAGATGGACAGGGGTATTTGGAGCTGTTTTTT. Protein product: CASSVDGQGYLELFF. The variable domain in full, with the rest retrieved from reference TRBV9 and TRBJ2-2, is DSGVTQTPKHLITATGQRVTLRCSPRSGDLSVYWYQQSLDQGLQFLIQYYNGEERAKGNILERFSAQQFPDLHSELNLSSLELGDSALYFCASSVDGQGYLELFFGEGSRLTVL.

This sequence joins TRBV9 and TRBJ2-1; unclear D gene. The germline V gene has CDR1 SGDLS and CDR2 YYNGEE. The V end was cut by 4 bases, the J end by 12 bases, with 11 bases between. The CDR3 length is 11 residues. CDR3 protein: CASSHGVVQFF. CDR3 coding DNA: TGTGCCAGCAGCCACGGTGTAGTGCAGTTCTTC.